Included here is one T cell receptor beta chain sequence, with context. Its antigen is unknown. MiXCR was run by TCRdb on the RT-PCR reads, yielding one entry per CDR3 protein. There are roughly 650,000 distinct CDR3 sequences in the sample; 15% to 18% occur only once, and around a tenth lies in the top ten. The sample originates from a study of response to subunit inactivated influenza vaccine. Findings and limits, study-wide: The authors proposed limited new T cell recruitment per seasonal influenza vaccination.

This CDR3 has 16 residues. The germline V and J ends were trimmed by 0 bases and 0 bases, with 12 bases remaining between them. Germline V CDR1 and CDR2: LNHNV, YYDKDF (reference sequence). The sequence came from a man aged 50 or older who received an inactivated influenza vaccine. The V and J genes are TRBV15 and TRBJ2-7; D gene uncertain. The sequenced sample was PBMCs from blood, obtained about 12 days after vaccination. The CDR3 bases are TGTGCCACCAGCAGAGATGTGTGGGTTTTCTCCTACGAGCAGTACTTC. Encoded protein: CATSRDVWVFSYEQYF.